The 3 T cell receptor beta chains reported below all come from one sample, sequenced in a study of blood T cells in healthy people across ages. The authors ran a second PCR of about 6 to 12 cycles using a sample-barcoded 5' primer and a J-beta primer mix. TCRdb fed the 5' RACE reads into MiXCR, producing one record per CDR3 protein. Among some 1,800,000 distinct CDR3 sequences listed, approximately 40% were seen once. What was sequenced was blood. The receptor set was obtained from a human donor in good health.

The V and J genes are TRBV20-1 and TRBJ1-2, with a tentative D call TRBD1 (6 bases). The germline V gene has CDR1 DFQATT and CDR2 SNEGSKA (reference sequence). V lost 0 bases, J lost 8 bases, and 13 bases lay in between. The CDR3 is made up of 13 amino acids. CDR3 DNA: TGCAGTGCTAGAGATTTGGGGGCTGGGGGCTACACCTTC. It yields the protein CSARDLGAGGYTF.

The rearrangement links TRBV7-9 to TRBJ2-3; 10 nucleotides align to TRBD1. This CDR3 spans 19 amino acids. Germline-derived CDR1 and CDR2 are SEHNR and FQNEAQ (reference sequence). J lost 11 bases, V lost 6 bases, and 26 bases had no gene match. The CDR3 loop reads CASRNTDRGRGTEVREQYF. CDR3 coding DNA: TGTGCCAGCAGGAATACAGACAGGGGGCGAGGGACAGAAGTACGCGAGCAGTATTTT.

The chain uses TRBV7-2 and TRBJ1-2, with TRBD1 as a possible D gene (6 bases). The CDR3 spans 14 residues. The germline gives CDR1 SGHTA, CDR2 FQGNSA. V was shortened by 4 bases and J by 5 bases, with 14 bases between the two germline ends. Here the CDR3 DNA reads TGTGCCAGCAGCTCAGGTCCAGGGGAATATGGCTACACCTTC. Translation: CASSSGPGEYGYTF.